This is a list of T cell receptor beta chains from one sample in a study of CD8+ T cells in alopecia areata. Sequenced by immunoSEQ multiplex PCR; TCRdb stores in-frame clones only, minus some. The sample contains 170,000 or so clones, approximately 55% of which appear only once. Sequencing was performed on CD8+ T cells sorted from blood, taken at week 24, from a patient treated with tofacitinib. These receptors were collected from a human donor with alopecia areata. Each CDR3 is given with its conserved first and last residue. Each record gives: V gene, J gene, D gene, CDR3 protein. A D gene is named only where the DNA matches it firmly.

TRBV29-1	TRBJ1-2	TRBD1	CSVPTETGGGYTF
TRBV5-1	TRBJ1-1	.	CASSAYGKTGTEAFF
TRBV4-3	TRBJ2-7	TRBD2	CASSPQRGTYEQYF
TRBV5-8	TRBJ1-1	.	CASSLISGAEAFF
TRBV5-1	TRBJ2-1	.	CASRLSGEQFF
TRBV2	TRBJ2-3	.	CASSPLSKGSTDTQYF
TRBV5-6	TRBJ1-2	.	CASSLKWRENYGYTF
TRBV29-1	TRBJ1-2	.	CSVLDIGSEGYTF
TRBV15	TRBJ2-7	TRBD1	CATSSPGQGYEQYF
TRBV19	TRBJ1-1	.	CASKSQGMNTEAFF
TRBV30	TRBJ1-1	.	CAWDDQGIGITEAFF
TRBV29-1	TRBJ1-2	TRBD1	CSVWTGGNYGYTF
TRBV4-1	TRBJ2-3	.	CASSQDMGTDTQYF
TRBV30	TRBJ1-2	.	CAWTGGNYGYTF
TRBV18	TRBJ2-5	.	CASSPPDEETQYF
TRBV15	TRBJ1-6	.	CATSGLGGSPLHF
TRBV9	TRBJ2-3	TRBD2	CASSLGRGATDTQYF
TRBV10-3	TRBJ1-1	.	CAVGQNTEAFF
TRBV7-8	TRBJ2-2	.	CASSSRSTGELFF
TRBV30	TRBJ1-5	TRBD1	CAWSETGVGPQHF
TRBV19	TRBJ2-1	TRBD1	CASSTVPGQVYNEQFF
TRBV5-4	TRBJ1-1	.	CASSFLREMNTEAFF
TRBV15	TRBJ2-7	TRBD1	CATSKARGNEQYF
TRBV29-1	TRBJ2-7	.	CSVESAGESYEQYF
TRBV15	TRBJ1-4	.	CATSGRRTNEKLFF
TRBV4-3	TRBJ2-7	.	CASSQDWGAQNEQYF
TRBV29-1	TRBJ1-1	.	CSVQDRTEAFF